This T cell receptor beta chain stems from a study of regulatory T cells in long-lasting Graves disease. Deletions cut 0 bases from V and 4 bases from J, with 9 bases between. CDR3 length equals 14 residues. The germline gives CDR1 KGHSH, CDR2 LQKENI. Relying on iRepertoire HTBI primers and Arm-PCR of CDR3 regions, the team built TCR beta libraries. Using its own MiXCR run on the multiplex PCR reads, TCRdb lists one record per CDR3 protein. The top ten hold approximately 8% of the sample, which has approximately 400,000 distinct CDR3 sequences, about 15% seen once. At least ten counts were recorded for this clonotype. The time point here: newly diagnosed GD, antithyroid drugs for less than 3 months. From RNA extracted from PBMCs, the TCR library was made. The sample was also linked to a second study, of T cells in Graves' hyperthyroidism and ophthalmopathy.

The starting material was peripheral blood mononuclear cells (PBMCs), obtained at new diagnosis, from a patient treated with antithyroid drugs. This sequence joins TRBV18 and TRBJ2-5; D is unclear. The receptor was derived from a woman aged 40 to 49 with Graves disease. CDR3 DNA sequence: TGTGCCAGCTCACCACCGTTTAGAGGAGAGACCCAGTACTTC. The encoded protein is CASSPPFRGETQYF.